This TCR beta chain comes out of a study of blood T cell repertoires in COVID-19. Source study methods: Reference gene primers were amplified, and this amplification served to estimate nucleated cell counts. Produced via immunoSEQ multiplex PCR; TCRdb's table is partial and in-frame only. V and J calls and clone size are given by that table; D and trimming were obtained from the DNA. The data show 50,000 to 65,000 clones, with about 83% seen just once and more than 4.5% held by the top ten. V was cut by 3 bases and J by 5 bases, with 5 bases left in between. This CDR3 spans 12 amino acids. CDR1 is LNHDA, CDR2 SQIVND, per germline (reference sequence).

Sequencing used peripheral blood. The receptor was isolated from a man aged 40-49 years with active COVID-19. The chain recombines TRBV19 with TRBJ1-5, with D unresolved. The chain's CDR3 is CASSIPYQPQHF. CDR3 DNA: TGTGCCAGTAGTATCCCTTATCAGCCCCAGCATTTT.